Listed below are T cell receptor beta chains from one sample, sequenced in a study of post-analysis software for immune sequencing data. Via MiXCR, TCRdb re-called the PCR reads, giving one row per CDR3 protein. The sample lists some 890,000 distinct CDR3 sequences, around 50% occurring once. Sequenced material: blood. All receptors come from a girl under 18 with multiple sclerosis. CDR3s leave out the opening cysteine and the closing phenylalanine or tryptophan. The D gene is left open where the match is weak.

v_call	j_call	d_call	cdr3_aa
TRBV9	TRBJ2-7	TRBD2	ASSVGHTLAGDYEQY
TRBV20-1	TRBJ2-7	TRBD2	SALSAGGYEQY
TRBV5-1	TRBJ2-7	.	ASSLNTGASNEQY
TRBV20-1	TRBJ2-3	TRBD2	SAARTSGRTDTQY
TRBV5-1	TRBJ2-7	.	ASSRAPGPGGNEQY
TRBV27	TRBJ2-7	.	ASSPRSMAESSYEQY
TRBV15	TRBJ2-7	.	ATSRDVVWEQY
TRBV7-7	TRBJ2-1	TRBD2	ASSLRRGEGNEQF
TRBV20-1	.	.	SARVPGVYEQY
TRBV6-5	TRBJ1-2	.	ASTELPTFGYT
TRBV20-1	TRBJ2-1	TRBD2	SAGLAGAYEQF
TRBV12-3/TRBV12-4	TRBJ2-5	.	ASSFGGGHPQETQY
TRBV5-1	TRBJ2-1	.	ASSPSPGGNYNEQF
TRBV12-3/TRBV12-4	TRBJ2-4	TRBD2	ASSFLAGAGPVAKNIQY
TRBV5-1	TRBJ2-4	.	ASSLALQGQAKNIQY
TRBV29-1	TRBJ2-1	TRBD2	SVEDQRGYNEQF
TRBV4-1	TRBJ2-7	.	ASSQAQLNTYEQY
TRBV14	TRBJ2-7	.	ASSPPRAGRYEQY
TRBV11-2	TRBJ2-1	TRBD2	ASSSLAGNYNEQF
TRBV7-2	TRBJ2-1	.	ASSLVRVYNEQF
TRBV5-6	TRBJ2-1	.	ASSPPMGTNEQF
TRBV18	TRBJ2-4	.	ASSSDPGAKNIQY